These 6 T cell receptor beta chains were all obtained from the same sample, sequenced in a study of cytomegalovirus exposure and HLA in healthy donors. PCR used 60 Vbeta primers and 13 Jbeta primers. Method: immunoSEQ multiplex PCR; TCRdb's copy keeps in-frame clones and lacks some. The table records 43,000 or so clones, 60% to 85% of them present only once. The sample taken for sequencing was PBMCs. The receptors were gathered from a man aged 25-45 years in good health and CMV-seronegative.

The chain couples TRBV14 to TRBJ1-1, with a possible D match to TRBD1 (5 bases). The ends were cut back, 0 bases at V and 5 bases at J, with 10 bases in the middle. The CDR3 is 14 amino acids. Germline V CDR1 and CDR2: SGHDN, FVKESK. CDR3 loop: CASSQELRTTEAFF. DNA of the CDR3: TGTGCCAGCAGCCAAGAGTTGAGGACAACTGAAGCTTTCTTT.

A few counts support this clone. This chain's CDR3 is CASSSPGQGSLQYF. The CDR3 coding sequence is TGTGCCAGCAGTTCCCCGGGACAGGGAAGCCTGCAGTACTTC. The chain joins TRBV27 to TRBJ2-7, with 9 positions matching TRBD1. The CDR3 extends over 14 amino acids. V lost 4 bases and J lost 9; bases outside the gene matches: 10. CDR1 is MNHEY, CDR2 SMNVEV, per germline (reference sequence).

The CDR3 is CAPGRVGSYNEQFF. Written as DNA, the CDR3 is TGTGCCCCAGGTCGTGTCGGCAGTTACAATGAGCAGTTCTTC. The V and J genes are TRBV10-3 and TRBJ2-1; D is ambiguous. Trimming removed 11 bases at V and 4 bases at J, with 18 bases between. Looked up from germline, CDR1 is ENHRY and CDR2 is SYGVKD. This CDR3 comprises 14 residues.

This rearrangement joins TRBV25-1 to TRBJ2-1; a weak D match, TRBD2 (6 bases). Germline CDR1 reads MGHDK; CDR2 reads SYGVNS. This CDR3 has 16 residues. Trimming cost V 3 bases and J 10 bases, with 22 bases left between them. CDR3 protein: CASSEGRGPSFSEQFF. The CDR3 bases are TGTGCCAGCAGTGAGGGGCGGGGCCCTAGCTTTTCCGAGCAGTTCTTC.

This chain uses TRBV4-3 with TRBJ2-3; 10 bases match TRBD2. This CDR3 region has 18 residues. The J segment lost 5 bases and the V segment lost 0 bases, leaving 11 bases of the junction unmatched. Germline V lookup: CDR1 LGHNA, CDR2 YSLEER. The CDR3 DNA reads as TGCGCCAGCAGCCAAGATCTGATCCCTAGCGGGAGTGAAGATACGCAGTATTTT. It codes for CASSQDLIPSGSEDTQYF.

The chain joins TRBV5-4 to TRBJ2-7; maybe TRBD2 (6 bases). CDR1 SGHNT and CDR2 YYREEE come from the germline V gene (reference sequence). Trimming stripped 5 bases from V and 6 bases from J, with 15 bases between. This CDR3 is 13 amino acids long. In DNA, the CDR3 is TGTGCCAGCAGGGGGGGAGGTGGACCCGAGCAGTACTTC. Its protein is CASRGGGGPEQYF. Using reference TRBV5-4 and TRBJ2-7 for the parts outside the CDR3, the full variable domain is ETGVTQSPTHLIKTRGQQVTLRCSSQSGHNTVSWYQQALGQGPQFIFQYYREEENGRGNFPPRFSGLQFPNYSSELNVNALELDDSALYLCASRGGGGPEQYFGPGTRLTVT.